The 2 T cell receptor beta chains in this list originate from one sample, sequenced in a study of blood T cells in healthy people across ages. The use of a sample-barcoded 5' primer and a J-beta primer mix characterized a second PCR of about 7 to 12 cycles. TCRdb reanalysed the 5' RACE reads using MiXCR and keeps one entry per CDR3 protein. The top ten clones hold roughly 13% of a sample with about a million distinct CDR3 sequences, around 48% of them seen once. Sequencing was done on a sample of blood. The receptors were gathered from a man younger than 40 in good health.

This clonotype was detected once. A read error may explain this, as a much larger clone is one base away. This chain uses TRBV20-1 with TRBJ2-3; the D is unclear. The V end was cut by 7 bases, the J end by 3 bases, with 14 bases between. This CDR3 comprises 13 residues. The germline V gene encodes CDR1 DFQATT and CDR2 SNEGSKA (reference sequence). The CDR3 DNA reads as TGCAGTGTTAGTATCATGGTGACAGATACGCAGTATTTT. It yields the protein CSVSIMVTDTQYF.

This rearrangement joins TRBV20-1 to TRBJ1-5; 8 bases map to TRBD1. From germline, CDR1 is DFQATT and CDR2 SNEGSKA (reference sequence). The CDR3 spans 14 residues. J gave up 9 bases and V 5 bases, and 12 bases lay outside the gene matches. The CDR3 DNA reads TGCAGTGCTCTCTTCGGACAGGGCGCATGGCCCCAGCATTTT. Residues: CSALFGQGAWPQHF.